This entry lists 2 T cell receptor beta chains sequenced from one sample in a study of blood T cell repertoires in COVID-19 (dated by TCRdb to the early 2020s). The library came from the immunoSEQ multiplex PCR assay. Drawn from immuneACCESS, this table holds only the in-frame rearrangements with V and J called that TCRdb kept. Clones are partly lost; checked studies trace under half to an unresolved V gene and leave the rest unexplained. The sample has more than 95,000 clones on record, roughly 82% of them singletons. The biggest ten clones account for 15% to 20% of the sample. The material sequenced was peripheral blood. The receptors shown here come from an elderly man with acute or convalescent COVID-19.

The chain has TRBV5-1 and TRBJ1-6; D call uncertain. Germline-derived CDR1 and CDR2 are SGHRS and YFSETQ. Trimming shortened V by 0 bases and J by 7 bases, and 17 bases separated the two germline ends. The CDR3 length is 17 residues. The CDR3 reads CASSLAALAGLNSPLHF. The CDR3 DNA is TGCGCCAGCAGCTTGGCTGCCCTGGCGGGGTTAAATTCACCCCTCCACTTT.

Of note for this clone: At the DNA level, this CDR3 is encoded by other sequences in the same sample as well. The chain recombines TRBV3-1 (or the pseudogene TRBV3-2) with TRBJ1-5; D gene ambiguous. The CDR3 is 13 residues long. Germline CDR1 and CDR2: LGHDT and YNNKEL (reference sequence). The V end lost 4 bases, the J end lost 2 bases, and 6 bases lay between the germline ends. For the CDR3, the DNA is TGTGCCAGCAGCCGTCAGGGCAATCAGCCCCAGCATTTT. Protein sequence: CASSRQGNQPQHF.